This TCR beta chain was retrieved from a study of human T cells and chemical hapten exposure. Study conclusions and caveats: The formation of large CDR3 similarity clusters by expanded TCRs significantly exceeded that of controls.

This clonotype was recorded many times. The antigen remains unidentified. As for time point: pre-sensitization, week 0. Documented treatment: therapeutic diphenylcyclopropenone sensitization with weekly scalp DPC. From germline, CDR1 is SQVTM and CDR2 ANQGSEA. The ends were cut back, 2 bases at V and 6 bases at J, with 16 bases in the middle. The CDR3 has 15 residues. In the library, unique molecular identifiers were attached to individual cDNA molecules. Via MiXCR, TCRdb re-called the RACE reads, giving one row per CDR3 protein. The sample contains about 80,000 distinct CDR3 sequences, 13% to 15% of which appear only once.

This sequence originates from a woman aged 50 to 65 with alopecia areata. Some clones in this sample may be carry-over from other donors' samples. Sequenced here: whole blood, sampled in connection with sensitization to the hapten diphenylcyclopropenone (DPC). The V call is TRBV29-1, the J call TRBJ2-2, with a possible D match to TRBD2 (6 bases). CDR3 residues: CSVERGGMSAGELFF. For the CDR3, the DNA is TGCAGCGTTGAAAGGGGAGGAATGAGCGCCGGGGAGCTGTTTTTT.